A selection of T cell receptor beta chains follows, all from one sample in a study of PD-L1 blockade in urothelial cancer. Method: immunoSEQ multiplex PCR; TCRdb's copy keeps in-frame clones and lacks some. The sample contains about 45,000 clones, roughly 82% of which appear only once. Specimen: PBMCs, collected around atezolizumab (anti-PD-L1) treatment. These receptors all stem from a man aged 60 to 69 with urothelial cancer. The CDR3 runs from the conserved cysteine through the conserved F or W. Fields, in order: D gene, clone size, J gene, V gene, CDR3 protein, CDR3 DNA. D genes are given only for firm matches. Only some rows state a clone size, as once, few, many or a class for expanded clones.

NA	NA	TRBJ1-1	TRBV9	CASSAGLGRLPEAFF	TGTGCCAGCAGCGCAGGACTTGGCAGACTCCCTGAAGCTTTCTTT
TRBD1	NA	TRBJ1-2	TRBV19	CASSGQGFYGYTF	TGTGCCAGTAGCGGACAGGGTTTTTATGGCTACACCTTC
NA	NA	TRBJ2-1	TRBV6-5	CASSQGLYNEQFF	TGTGCCAGCAGTCAGGGGTTGTACAATGAGCAGTTCTTC
NA	NA	TRBJ2-1	TRBV4-2	CASSHDSAGEQFF	TGTGCCAGCAGCCACGACTCGGCCGGTGAGCAGTTCTTC
NA	few	TRBJ2-1	TRBV21-1	CASSKTSGREVEQFF	TGTGCCAGCAGCAAAACTAGCGGGAGAGAGGTTGAGCAGTTCTTC
NA	NA	TRBJ2-3	TRBV5-1	CASSLDRELLTDTQYF	TGCGCCAGCAGCTTGGACAGGGAACTCCTCACAGATACGCAGTATTTT
NA	NA	TRBJ1-2	TRBV14	CASSQFPGGYEANYGYTF	TGTGCCAGCAGCCAGTTTCCGGGAGGTTATGAGGCTAACTATGGCTACACCTTC
TRBD1	NA	TRBJ2-5	TRBV7-2	CASSPDRGLQETQYF	TGTGCCAGCAGCCCGGACAGGGGTCTCCAAGAGACCCAGTACTTC
TRBD1	NA	TRBJ1-6	TRBV19	CASSTAPGQSNSPLHF	TGTGCCAGTAGTACAGCTCCGGGACAGTCTAATTCACCCCTCCACTTT
TRBD1	NA	TRBJ1-6	TRBV6-5	CASRQGGISPLHF	TGTGCCAGTCGACAGGGTGGTATTTCACCCCTCCACTTT
NA	NA	TRBJ2-2	TRBV7-2	CASSLVMGQNTGELFF	TGTGCCAGCAGCTTAGTAATGGGACAGAACACCGGGGAGCTGTTTTTT
NA	NA	TRBJ1-5	TRBV30	CAWSPGKQSNQPQHF	TGTGCCTGGAGTCCCGGCAAACAGAGCAATCAGCCCCAGCATTTT
NA	NA	TRBJ2-7	TRBV28	CASSLRYEQYF	TGTGCCAGCAGTCTCCGCTACGAGCAGTACTTC
NA	NA	TRBJ1-1	TRBV5-1	CASSSGIMNTEAFF	TGCGCCAGCAGCTCCGGGATAATGAACACTGAAGCTTTCTTT
NA	NA	TRBJ2-7	TRBV11-2	CASRQGPYEQYF	TGTGCCAGCAGACAGGGACCCTACGAGCAGTACTTC
NA	NA	TRBJ1-1	TRBV19	CASSMRRGAIGTEAFF	TGTGCCAGTAGTATGCGGCGGGGGGCGATCGGCACTGAAGCTTTCTTT
TRBD1	NA	TRBJ2-7	TRBV20-1	CSARDSYEQYF	TGCAGTGCTCGGGACAGCTACGAGCAGTACTTC